This TCR beta chain came from a study of T cells in Graves' hyperthyroidism and ophthalmopathy. Study-wide context: It was at initial diagnosis, before any treatment, that peripheral blood was collected. General study findings and limits: Most clonotypes that expanded in the thyroid above 0.001 also showed up in blood.

Those patients with uncontrolled infection, other autoimmune disease, pregnancy or lactation were excluded. Clinical symptoms, serum thyroxine and TRAb, thyroid ultrasound and orbital computed tomography together formed the diagnostic basis. Germline V gene data show CDR1 as SGHTA and CDR2 as FQGTGA. V was pared by 5 bases and J by 6 bases, with 8 bases of the junction left unmatched. The CDR3 runs 16 residues. Amplified TCR beta CDR3 regions derived from RNA transcripts. The HTBI primer set drove a first-round RT-PCR of the TCR CDR3. Via MiXCR, TCRdb re-called the multiplex PCR reads, giving one row per CDR3 protein. The sample consists of 360,000 or so distinct CDR3 sequences, 15% to 20% of them appearing once. Points on this clonotype: Its matching antigen is unknown.

The rearrangement uses TRBV7-3 and TRBJ2-2, with 11 bases identical to TRBD2. The receptor was isolated from a woman in her thirties or forties with Graves' ophthalmopathy. Sequenced input: blood. Here the CDR3 reads CASSPTSGSIPGELFF. For the CDR3, the DNA is TGTGCCAGCAGCCCCACTAGCGGGAGTATCCCCGGGGAGCTGTTTTTT.